One sample yielded the 6 T cell receptor beta chains listed below, sequenced in a study of blood T cell repertoires in COVID-19. Clones were sequenced by immunoSEQ multiplex PCR, and TCRdb holds only the in-frame ones, with some missing. The sample has roughly 150,000 clones; more than 85% are singletons. What was sequenced was peripheral blood. The receptors here all came from a woman in her fifties or sixties with COVID-19, enrolled during active disease.

This chain joins TRBV6-2 or TRBV6-3 and TRBJ2-1; D uncertain. CDR3 length: 17 residues. The germline V gene has CDR1 MNHEY and CDR2 SVGEGT. V was trimmed by 4 bases and J by 0 bases, leaving 16 bases between them. The CDR3 spells CASSFSISESSYNEQFF. The CDR3 nucleotides are TGTGCCAGCAGTTTTAGTATCAGCGAGAGCTCCTACAATGAGCAGTTCTTC.

DNA for the CDR3: TGTGCCAGCAGCCCCCACGGGAATTCACCCCTCCACTTT. It yields the protein CASSPHGNSPLHF. The chain is built from TRBV7-2 and TRBJ1-6; no definite D call. Looked up from germline, CDR1 is SGHTA and CDR2 is FQGNSA. The V gene lost 5 bases and the J gene lost 7 bases, with 9 bases spanning the gap. This CDR3 has 13 amino acids.

The V and J genes are TRBV9 and TRBJ2-3, with 9 bases identical to TRBD2. Germline CDR1 and CDR2: SGDLS and YYNGEE. V lost 3 bases to trimming and J lost 6 bases; unmatched junction nucleotides: 14. The CDR3 runs 17 residues. The CDR3 region has the DNA TGTGCCAGCAGCGAGACACTCAGCGGCGGGGGGGCGGATACGCAGTATTTT. Translated, it gives CASSETLSGGGADTQYF.

The gene calls are TRBV7-9 and TRBJ1-4; 8 bases agree with TRBD1. The V and J ends lost 5 bases and 4 bases, in that order; junction bases with no gene match: 6. The length of the CDR3 is 15 residues. Germline CDR1 is SEHNR and CDR2 is FQNEAQ (reference sequence). The DNA for the CDR3 is TGTGCCAGCAGCCCCGGACAGGGAAATAATGAAAAACTGTTTTTT. Its translation is CASSPGQGNNEKLFF.

This chain uses TRBV14 with TRBJ1-1, with D unresolved. The CDR3 length is 15 residues. With 1 base removed from V and 2 bases from J, the gap between germline ends came to 11 bases. Germline V gene lookup returns CDR1 SGHDN and CDR2 FVKESK. The DNA for the CDR3 is TGTGCCAGCAGCCAAGTACAGCAGGTTAACACTGAAGCTTTCTTT. Its protein product is CASSQVQQVNTEAFF.

The chain couples TRBV6-2 or TRBV6-3 to TRBJ1-1; D is undetermined. V was cut by 5 bases and J by 4 bases, with 8 bases left in between. Germline V lookup: CDR1 MNHEY, CDR2 SVGEGT. The CDR3 is made up of 12 amino acids. CDR3 loop: CASSRAGTEAFF. Written as DNA, the CDR3 is TGTGCCAGCAGTCGCGCGGGCACTGAAGCTTTCTTT.